Below, one T cell receptor (beta chain) is given with its context. Its antigen is currently unknown. The data were taken from a study of PD-L1 blockade in urothelial cancer. Whole-study context: Among blood samples, the median T cell count was roughly 150,000. Broader study findings: Better survival was predicted by below-median pretreatment blood TCR clonality. Larger 3-week expansion of tumor-associated blood clones was seen in durable-benefit patients.

Here immunoSEQ multiplex PCR was the method, and the copy in TCRdb shows in-frame clones only, minus some. The sample includes over 100,000 clones, about four fifths of them seen just once. With 3 bases removed from V and 4 bases from J, the gap between germline ends came to 14 bases. This CDR3 contains 15 residues. CDR1 and CDR2 from the germline V gene are MDHEN and SYDVKM. Noted time point: pretreatment peripheral blood. Every patient provided from 1 to 8 samples, collected pretreatment and on-treatment. The source of this sequence is a man over 45 with urothelial cancer. This sequence joins TRBV28 and TRBJ2-3, with D unclear. This specimen was PBMCs, taken around atezolizumab (anti-PD-L1) treatment. CDR3 sequence reads: CASSFRWAKPDTQYF. The DNA of the CDR3 is TGTGCCAGCAGTTTTAGGTGGGCCAAGCCAGATACGCAGTATTTT.